The clone carrying this TCR beta chain was seen only a few times. Authors' analysis steps: Estimation of nucleated cell counts was performed using reference gene primer amplification. TCRdb keeps only in-frame clones here, not all; method: immunoSEQ multiplex PCR. The V and J calls and clone size are taken from that table; D and trimming were inferred from the DNA. The table records about 220,000 clones, 75% to 85% of them present only once. This record comes from a study of blood T cell repertoires in COVID-19. For the study at large: Samples taken during acute and convalescent COVID-19 were collected in the United States, Italy and Spain.

V was trimmed by 4 bases and J by 2 bases, leaving 12 bases between them. This CDR3 is built from 15 residues. Germline loops: CDR1 SGHTA, CDR2 FQGNSA. A Seattle source enrolled patients during active infection and followed them longitudinally. The V gene is TRBV7-2, the J gene TRBJ2-1, with D maybe TRBD1 (6 bases). Sequencing was performed on peripheral blood. This clonotype was sampled from a woman aged 70-85 years with COVID-19, enrolled during active disease. The CDR3 nucleotides read TGTGCCAGCAGCTACCGACAGGACCCCTACAATGAGCAGTTCTTC. Amino acids: CASSYRQDPYNEQFF.